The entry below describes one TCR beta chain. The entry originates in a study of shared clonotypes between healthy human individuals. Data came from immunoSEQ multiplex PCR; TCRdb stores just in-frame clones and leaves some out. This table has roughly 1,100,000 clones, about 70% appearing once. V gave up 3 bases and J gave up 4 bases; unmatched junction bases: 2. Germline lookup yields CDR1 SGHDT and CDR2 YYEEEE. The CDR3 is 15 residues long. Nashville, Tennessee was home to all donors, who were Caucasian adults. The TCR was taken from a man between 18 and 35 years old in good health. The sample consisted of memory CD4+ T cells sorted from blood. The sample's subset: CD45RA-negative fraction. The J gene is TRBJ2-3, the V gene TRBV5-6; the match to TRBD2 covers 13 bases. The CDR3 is CASSSLAGGSDTQYF. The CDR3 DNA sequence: TGTGCCAGCAGCTCACTAGCGGGGGGGTCAGATACGCAGTATTTT.